Following are 21 T cell receptor beta chains from one sample sequenced in a study of neoadjuvant nivolumab and ipilimumab in lung cancer. Method: immunoSEQ multiplex PCR; TCRdb's copy keeps in-frame clones and lacks some. Of about 38,000 clones in the sample, approximately 92% were seen once. The source was peripheral blood, collected before neoadjuvant nivolumab, alone or with ipilimumab. These receptors came from an adult with non-small cell lung cancer.

V gene TRBV18 combines with J gene TRBJ1-3, with D uncertain. Germline CDR1 reads KGHSH; CDR2 reads LQKENI. This CDR3 comprises 15 residues. The V and J ends lost 3 bases and 8 bases respectively, with 17 bases between them. CDR3 sequence: CASSPVSNGVDTIYF. The CDR3 DNA follows: TGTGCCAGCTCACCGGTGTCCAACGGGGTTGACACCATATATTTT.

This clone showed up just once. The V call is TRBV27, the J call TRBJ1-2; 7 positions agree with TRBD1. Trimming cost V 6 bases and J 2 bases; bases outside gene matches: 3. This CDR3 comprises 13 residues. CDR1 is MNHEY, CDR2 SMNVEV, per germline (reference sequence). CDR3 in DNA: TGTGCCAGCAGGAGGGACAGAAACTATGGCTACACCTTC. Residues: CASRRDRNYGYTF.

The genes are TRBV29-1 and TRBJ2-7; perhaps D is TRBD1 or TRBD2 (5 bases each). CDR1 and CDR2 (germline): SQVTM, ANQGSEA. The CDR3 sequence is 14 residues long. Trimming cost V 4 bases and J 4 bases, with 17 bases left between them. The CDR3 coding sequence is TGCAGCGTTGGGACCACGGGACGAATTTACGAGCAGTACTTC. It is translated as CSVGTTGRIYEQYF.

This chain connects TRBV7-2 to TRBJ2-1; 7 bases are a match to TRBD2. Per the germline V gene, CDR1 is SGHTA and CDR2 is FQGNSA. With 1 base clipped from V and 2 bases from J, the junction kept 8 bases outside the gene matches. This CDR3 contains 17 residues. The CDR3 nucleotides are TGTGCCAGCAGCTTAGGGGGAGGGGACTACCCCTACAATGAGCAGTTCTTC. Translation: CASSLGGGDYPYNEQFF. Full variable domain (remainder filled in from reference TRBV7-2 and TRBJ2-1): GAGVSQSPSNKVTEKGKDVELRCDPISGHTALYWYRQSLGQGLEFLIYFQGNSAPDKSGLPSDRFSAERTGGSVSTLTIQRTQQEDSAVYLCASSLGGGDYPYNEQFFGPGTRLTVL.

The chain uses TRBV11-2 and TRBJ1-5; no definite D call. CDR1 and CDR2 (germline): SGHAT, FQNNGV. The V gene lost 3 bases and the J gene lost 9 bases, with 12 bases spanning the gap. The CDR3 is made up of 13 amino acids. For the CDR3, the DNA is TGTGCCAGCAGCTTTTCCGGGTCCGGGCCCCAGCATTTT. It yields the protein CASSFSGSGPQHF.

The count of this clone is one. The rearrangement joins TRBV4-3 to TRBJ2-5, with TRBD1 as a possible D gene (5 bases). The CDR3 contains 18 residues. Germline V gene sequence: CDR1 LGHNA, CDR2 YSLEER. Trimming stripped 0 bases from V and 2 bases from J, with 19 bases between. The CDR3 is CASSQDPPGQVTQETQYF. CDR3 coding DNA: TGCGCCAGCAGCCAAGATCCCCCAGGGCAGGTTACACAAGAGACCCAGTACTTC.

The chain has TRBV6-1 and TRBJ2-7, with D unresolved. With 3 bases removed from V and 2 bases from J, the gap between germline ends came to 11 bases. CDR1 MNHNS and CDR2 SASEGT come from the germline V gene. The CDR3 has 14 residues. In nucleotides, the CDR3 is TGTGCCAGCAGTGATGAGCTTCCCCCCTACGAGCAGTACTTC. Its translation: CASSDELPPYEQYF.

The V and J genes are TRBV7-9 and TRBJ2-5; D is perhaps TRBD2 (6 bases). The V and J ends lost 1 base and 4 bases respectively, with 19 bases between them. Germline V gene data show CDR1 as SEHNR and CDR2 as FQNEAQ (reference sequence). The CDR3 is 17 amino acids. The CDR3 coding sequence is TGTGCCAGCAGCTTAGGTTCAGCGGGTCTCCTCGGAGAGACCCAGTACTTC. It is translated as CASSLGSAGLLGETQYF.

This chain connects TRBV5-1 to TRBJ2-7, with a possible D match to TRBD1 (6 bases). Germline lookup yields CDR1 SGHRS and CDR2 YFSETQ. V dropped 0 bases and J dropped 0 bases, with 13 bases sitting between them. The CDR3 contains 16 residues. The CDR3 loop reads CASSLGGRTVSYEQYF. The DNA of the CDR3 is TGCGCCAGCAGCTTGGGGGGGCGGACAGTCTCCTACGAGCAGTACTTC.

The rearrangement uses TRBV28 and TRBJ2-7; 8 bases match TRBD1. The CDR3 runs to 14 residues. The V gene end was trimmed by 3 bases and the J gene end by 6 bases; junction bases not matched to a gene: 7. Germline CDR1 is MDHEN and CDR2 is SYDVKM. CDR3 residues: CASSLDGQGREQYF. In nucleotides, the CDR3 is TGTGCCAGCAGTTTGGACGGACAGGGTCGCGAGCAGTACTTC.

The chain employs TRBV9 and TRBJ2-7; 9 bases are a match to TRBD2. The germline V gene encodes CDR1 SGDLS and CDR2 YYNGEE. Trimming took 5 bases from V and 1 from J; bases not matched to a gene: 7. The CDR3 runs 15 residues. CDR3 loop: CASSRSGSSSYEQYF. CDR3 nucleotides: TGTGCCAGCAGTCGTAGCGGGAGTTCTTCCTACGAGCAGTACTTC.

The rearrangement links TRBV6-1 to TRBJ1-5, with no clear D. The V and J ends lost 9 bases and 5 bases respectively, with 8 bases between them. The CDR3 is made up of 11 amino acids. CDR1 is MNHNS, CDR2 SASEGT, per germline. CDR3 region: CASAGYQPQHF. CDR3 nucleotides: TGTGCCAGTGCGGGTTATCAGCCCCAGCATTTT.

The chain is built from TRBV29-1 and TRBJ1-1; no definite D call. CDR1 is SQVTM, CDR2 ANQGSEA, per germline. This CDR3 contains 11 residues. Trimming took off 4 bases at V and 2 bases at J, with 5 bases between the two ends. CDR3: CSVALNTEAFF. The CDR3 bases are TGCAGCGTTGCCTTAAACACTGAAGCTTTCTTT.

The chain joins TRBV13 to TRBJ2-3; 9 bases match TRBD1. Germline V lookup: CDR1 PRHDT, CDR2 FYEKMQ (reference sequence). J was trimmed by 6 bases and V by 5 bases; bases with no gene match: 9. The CDR3 has 15 residues. The CDR3 DNA sequence: TGTGCCAGCAGCCCCGGGACAGGGAGCATGGATACGCAGTATTTT. Translated: CASSPGTGSMDTQYF. Variable domain in full (rest from reference TRBV13 and TRBJ2-3): AAGVIQSPRHLIKEKRETATLKCYPIPRHDTVYWYQQGPGQDPQFLISFYEKMQSDKGSIPDRFSAQQFSDYHSELNMSSLELGDSALYFCASSPGTGSMDTQYFGPGTRLTVL.

The DNA for the CDR3 is TGTGCCAGCAGTGAGGGTGGGACAGGGTTTCAAGAGACCCAGTACTTC. This codes for CASSEGGTGFQETQYF. The V gene is TRBV25-1, the J gene TRBJ2-5, with TRBD1 identical over 9 bases. Germline loops: CDR1 MGHDK, CDR2 SYGVNS. The V gene end was trimmed by 3 bases and the J gene end by 2 bases; junction bases not matched to a gene: 7. The CDR3 is made up of 16 amino acids.

The rearrangement links TRBV4-1 to TRBJ2-1; D call uncertain. The CDR3 consists of 16 residues. Trimming left V 1 base short and J 5 bases short, with 15 bases between. Germline V gene sequence: CDR1 MGHRA, CDR2 YSYEKL. In nucleotides, the CDR3 is TGCGCCAGCAGCCAAGTTGACCTCTTAAGGCACAATGAGCAGTTCTTC. Translating gives CASSQVDLLRHNEQFF.

The genes are TRBV7-6 and TRBJ2-5, with 12 positions matching TRBD2. Germline loops: CDR1 SGHVS, CDR2 FNYEAQ. There are 17 residues in the CDR3. The trim removed 1 base at V and 1 base at J, leaving 4 bases unmatched. The CDR3: CASSLGLAGGLQETQYF. The CDR3 DNA reads TGTGCCAGCAGCTTAGGGCTAGCGGGAGGGCTCCAAGAGACCCAGTACTTC.

The chain combines TRBV7-2 with TRBJ1-1; D is possibly TRBD1 (6 bases). The CDR3 contains 15 residues. Trimming shortened V by 3 bases and J by 4 bases, and 15 bases separated the two germline ends. CDR1 and CDR2 from the germline V gene are SGHTA and FQGNSA. CDR3 in DNA: TGTGCCAGCAGCTTGCAGGGGTACCGGGGCACTGAAGCTTTCTTT. Encoded protein: CASSLQGYRGTEAFF. Together with reference TRBV7-2 and TRBJ1-1, the CDR3 gives the full variable domain: GAGVSQSPSNKVTEKGKDVELRCDPISGHTALYWYRQSLGQGLEFLIYFQGNSAPDKSGLPSDRFSAERTGGSVSTLTIQRTQQEDSAVYLCASSLQGYRGTEAFFGQGTRLTVV.

This clone was seen just once. The J gene is TRBJ2-6, the V gene TRBV2; D gene unclear. Trimming took 6 bases from V and 4 from J, leaving 10 bases between them. The germline V gene encodes CDR1 SNHLY and CDR2 FYNNEI. CDR3 length: 14 residues. Written as DNA, the CDR3 is TGTGCCAGCAGAAGGGTGTCCGGGGCCAACGTCCTGACTTTC. This translates into CASRRVSGANVLTF.

This clone showed up just once. This chain joins TRBV28 and TRBJ2-2, with 9 bases lining up with TRBD1. Germline CDR1 is MDHEN and CDR2 is SYDVKM. The junction had 1 base not matched to a gene; V was cut back by 1 base and J by 1 base. The CDR3 consists of 16 residues. The CDR3: CASSLLDRGNTGELFF. In DNA, the CDR3 is TGTGCCAGCAGTTTATTGGACAGGGGGAACACCGGGGAGCTGTTTTTT.

J is TRBJ2-7 and V is TRBV20-1; D call uncertain. CDR1 is DFQATT and CDR2 is SNEGSKA in the germline V gene (reference sequence). Trimming took 6 bases from V and 6 from J, leaving 9 bases between them. This CDR3 spans 10 amino acids. The CDR3, as DNA: TGCAGTGCCAGGACGAGCGAGCAGTACTTC. This gives the protein CSARTSEQYF.